This T cell receptor beta chain was profiled in a study of T cell responses to AZD1222 COVID-19 vaccine. Study overall: Pooling was applied to second doses at about 4 or about 12 weeks.

The study's findings and limits: Only five or six individuals given AZD1222 were seropositive at baseline. Breadth and depth of Spike-specific TCRs rose after two AZD1222 doses. Regions 160-218 and 743-854 dominated among vaccine-associated CD4 TCRs spanning spike.

TCRdb keeps only in-frame clones here, not all; method: immunoSEQ multiplex PCR. The sample records approximately 110,000 clones, roughly 84% being singletons. The CDR3 totals 15 residues. Trimming cost V 4 bases and J 5 bases, with 14 bases left between them. Germline loops: CDR1 SGHTA, CDR2 FQGNSA. Points on this clone: Its antigen remains unidentified.

The chain employs TRBV7-2 and TRBJ1-4, with a tentative D call TRBD1 (6 bases). This TCR was sampled from an adult in good health. The material was peripheral blood, obtained on day 0 of AZD1222 vaccination. The CDR3 loop is CASSWGGGGNEKLFF. CDR3 bases: TGTGCCAGCAGCTGGGGCGGAGGGGGGAATGAAAAACTGTTTTTT.